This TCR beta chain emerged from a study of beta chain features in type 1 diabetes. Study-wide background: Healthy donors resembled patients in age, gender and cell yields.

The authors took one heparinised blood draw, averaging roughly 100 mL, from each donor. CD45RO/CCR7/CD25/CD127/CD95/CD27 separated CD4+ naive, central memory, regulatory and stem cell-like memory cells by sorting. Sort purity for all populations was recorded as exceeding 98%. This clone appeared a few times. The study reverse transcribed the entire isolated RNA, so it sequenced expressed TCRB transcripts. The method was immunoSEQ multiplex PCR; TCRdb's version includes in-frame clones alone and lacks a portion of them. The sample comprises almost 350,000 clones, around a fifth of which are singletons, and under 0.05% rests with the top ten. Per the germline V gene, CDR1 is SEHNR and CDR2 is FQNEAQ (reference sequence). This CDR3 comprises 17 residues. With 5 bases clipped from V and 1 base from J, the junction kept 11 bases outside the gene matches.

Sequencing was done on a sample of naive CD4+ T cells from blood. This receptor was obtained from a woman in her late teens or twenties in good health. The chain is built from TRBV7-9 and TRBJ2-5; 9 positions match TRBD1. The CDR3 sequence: CASSPPPPGQGQETQYF. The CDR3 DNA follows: TGTGCCAGCAGCCCCCCCCCTCCGGGACAGGGCCAAGAGACCCAGTACTTC.